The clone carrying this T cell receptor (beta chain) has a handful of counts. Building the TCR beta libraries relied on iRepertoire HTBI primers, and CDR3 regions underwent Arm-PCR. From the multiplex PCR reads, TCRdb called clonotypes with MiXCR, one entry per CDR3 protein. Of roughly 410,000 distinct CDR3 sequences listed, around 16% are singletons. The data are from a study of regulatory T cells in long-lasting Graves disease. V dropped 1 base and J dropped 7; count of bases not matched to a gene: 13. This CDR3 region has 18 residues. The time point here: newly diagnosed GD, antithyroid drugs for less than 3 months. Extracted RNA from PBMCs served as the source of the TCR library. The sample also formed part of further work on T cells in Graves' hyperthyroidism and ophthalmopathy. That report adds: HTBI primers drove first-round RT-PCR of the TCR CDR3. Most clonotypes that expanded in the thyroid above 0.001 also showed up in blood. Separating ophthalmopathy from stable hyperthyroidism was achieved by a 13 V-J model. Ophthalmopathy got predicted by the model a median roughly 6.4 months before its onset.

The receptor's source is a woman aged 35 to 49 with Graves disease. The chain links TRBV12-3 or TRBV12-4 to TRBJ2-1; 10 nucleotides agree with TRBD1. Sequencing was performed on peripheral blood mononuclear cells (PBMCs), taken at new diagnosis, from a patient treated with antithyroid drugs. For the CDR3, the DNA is TGTGCCAGCAGTTTAGGGGACAGGGGCCACCAAAGTGGAAATGAGCAGTTCTTC. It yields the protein CASSLGDRGHQSGNEQFF.